The entry below describes one T cell receptor beta chain. Antigen specificity is unknown. Germline V gene lookup returns CDR1 LGHNA and CDR2 YNFKEQ. V shed 4 bases and J shed 0 bases, with 16 bases lying between them. CDR3 size: 17 residues. TCRdb ran MiXCR on the 5' RACE reads and lists one entry per CDR3 protein. In the table there are about 390,000 distinct CDR3 sequences, under 25% of which are singletons. The data stem from a study of CD8 T cells in ankylosing spondylitis. Regarding the study as a whole: Among TCR beta sequences, a motif of fewer than 10 highly homologous variants appeared characteristic of ankylosing spondylitis blood.

Sample: blood, either unsorted or a sorted T cell fraction (not recorded which). The chain employs TRBV4-2 and TRBJ2-4, with a possible D match to TRBD1 (5 bases). The origin of this receptor is a male donor with ankylosing spondylitis. CDR3 sequence: CASSPPGPTLAKNIQYF. The CDR3 nucleotides are TGTGCCAGCAGCCCCCCAGGGCCCACGTTAGCCAAAAACATTCAGTACTTC.